Shown below are 9 T cell receptor beta chains from a single sample sequenced in a study of cytomegalovirus exposure and HLA in healthy donors. Vbeta (60) and Jbeta (13) primers were used in the PCR. Using immunoSEQ multiplex PCR, the repertoire was profiled, and TCRdb retains in-frame clones only, with some absent. The table lists some 200,000 clones. Sequences were obtained from PBMCs. The receptors were gathered from a girl aged 2-10 years in good health and CMV-seropositive.

V and J are TRBV28 and TRBJ1-2, with 8 nucleotides matching TRBD1. This CDR3 is 14 amino acids long. The germline V gene has CDR1 MDHEN and CDR2 SYDVKM. Trimming took 5 bases from V and 4 from J; bases not matched to a gene: 6. DNA of the CDR3: TGTGCCAGCAGTGCCGGACAGGGAGTCTATGGCTACACCTTC. Translating it yields CASSAGQGVYGYTF.

The chain joins TRBV6-5 to TRBJ2-7, with TRBD2 matching 9 bases. The CDR3 is made up of 16 amino acids. The V gene end was trimmed by 2 bases and the J gene end by 0 bases; junction bases not matched to a gene: 5. Germline-derived CDR1 and CDR2 are MNHEY and SVGAGI. For the CDR3, the DNA is TGTGCCAGCAGTTACCGGGCTAGCGGGACCTCCTACGAGCAGTACTTC. Amino acid sequence: CASSYRASGTSYEQYF.

This sequence joins TRBV28 and TRBJ1-4; tentatively, D is TRBD1 (6 bases). V lost 5 bases and J 4 bases, leaving 14 bases between the germline ends. CDR1 and CDR2 (germline): MDHEN, SYDVKM. The length of the CDR3 is 15 residues. The CDR3 sequence is CASSPGGRGNEKLFF. The CDR3 nucleotides are TGTGCCAGCAGTCCCGGGGGGCGGGGTAATGAAAAACTGTTTTTT.

The V and J genes are TRBV5-1 and TRBJ2-2; 8 bases are shared with TRBD2. The germline gives CDR1 SGHRS, CDR2 YFSETQ. This CDR3 has 15 residues. Trimming cost V 1 base and J 7 bases; bases outside gene matches: 6. This CDR3 reads CASSLSGRSGGELFF. The CDR3, as DNA: TGCGCCAGCAGCTTGAGCGGGAGATCGGGCGGGGAGCTGTTTTTT.

This chain joins TRBV5-4 and TRBJ1-1; 7 positions agree with TRBD1. This CDR3 comprises 16 residues. Per the germline V gene, CDR1 is SGHNT and CDR2 is YYREEE (reference sequence). Unmatched junction bases numbered 14, after V lost 4 bases and J lost 5 bases. This CDR3 reads CASSRLPGGKKTEAFF. In DNA form, the CDR3 reads TGTGCCAGCAGCCGTCTTCCAGGGGGAAAGAAGACTGAAGCTTTCTTT.

The V and J genes are TRBV12-5 and TRBJ2-1; TRBD2 matches 7 bases. J lost 7 bases, V lost 6 bases, and 6 bases had no gene match. CDR1 and CDR2 (germline): LGHNT, FRNRAP. CDR3 size: 13 residues. The CDR3 sequence: CASGPSGGNEQFF. The CDR3 region has the DNA TGTGCTAGTGGACCCTCCGGGGGGAATGAGCAGTTCTTC.

The chain links TRBV7-9 to TRBJ2-3, with 8 bases aligning to TRBD2. Germline V gene sequence: CDR1 SEHNR, CDR2 FQNEAQ (reference sequence). CDR3 length: 14 amino acids. Trimming removed 3 bases from V and 4 bases from J; junction bases left unmatched: 3. The DNA of the CDR3 is TGTGCCAGCAGCTTTACTAGCGGCCCAGATACGCAGTATTTT. It codes for CASSFTSGPDTQYF.

The chain joins TRBV7-9 to TRBJ2-5; D possibly corresponds to TRBD1 (7 bases). CDR3 length: 15 residues. CDR1 SEHNR and CDR2 FQNEAQ come from the germline V gene (reference sequence). V gave up 5 bases and J gave up 3 bases, with 16 bases separating them. This chain's CDR3 is CASSPRDRWKETQYF. The DNA of the CDR3 is TGTGCCAGCAGCCCGCGGGACAGATGGAAAGAGACCCAGTACTTC.

The V and J genes are TRBV7-3 and TRBJ2-1, with TRBD2 matching 10 bases. The CDR3 length is 16 residues. Germline values: CDR1 SGHTA, CDR2 FQGTGA. With 5 bases clipped from V and 5 bases from J, the junction kept 9 bases outside the gene matches. Here the CDR3 DNA reads TGTGCCAGCAGCCCCCGAAAACTAGCGGGAAACAATGAGCAGTTCTTC. It yields the protein CASSPRKLAGNNEQFF.